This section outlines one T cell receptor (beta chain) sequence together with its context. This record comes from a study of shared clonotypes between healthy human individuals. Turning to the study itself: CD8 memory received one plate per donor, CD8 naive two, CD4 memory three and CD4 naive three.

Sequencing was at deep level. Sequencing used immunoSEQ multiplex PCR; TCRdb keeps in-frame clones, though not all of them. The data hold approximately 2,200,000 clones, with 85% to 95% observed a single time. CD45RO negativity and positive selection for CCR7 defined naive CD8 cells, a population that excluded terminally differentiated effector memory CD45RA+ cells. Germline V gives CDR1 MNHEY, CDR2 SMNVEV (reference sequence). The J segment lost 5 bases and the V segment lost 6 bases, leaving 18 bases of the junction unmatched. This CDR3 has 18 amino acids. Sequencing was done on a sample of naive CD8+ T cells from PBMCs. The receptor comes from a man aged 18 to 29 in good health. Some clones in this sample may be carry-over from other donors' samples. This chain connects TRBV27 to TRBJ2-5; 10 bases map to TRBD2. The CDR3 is CASRIHPSGSFGGETQYF. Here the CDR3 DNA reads TGTGCCAGCAGAATTCACCCTAGCGGGAGCTTCGGGGGGGAGACCCAGTACTTC.